This is a list of T cell receptor beta chains from one sample in a study of blood T cell repertoires in COVID-19. Data came from immunoSEQ multiplex PCR; TCRdb stores just in-frame clones and leaves some out. This sample carries 110,000 or so clones, over 80% of them seen once, and the ten largest clones take approximately 4.5%. Specimen: peripheral blood. These receptors all stem from a woman between 50 and 59 years old with acute or convalescent COVID-19. CDR3s include the opening cysteine and the closing phenylalanine or tryptophan. The D gene is left open where the match is weak.

D gene | V gene | CDR3 protein
TRBD1 | TRBV25-1 | CASSDRTGGSEQFF
. | TRBV19 | CASSIGREREQYF
. | TRBV7-2 | CASRQGVGPLDDQYF
. | TRBV6-2/TRBV6-3 | CASSYSTGELSYNEQFF
. | TRBV6-2/TRBV6-3 | CASSYPQGYEQYF
. | TRBV10-3 | CAISEDSLANVLTF
. | TRBV3-1/TRBV3-2 | CASSQGGRLLRGYTF
. | TRBV29-1 | CSVAGQGLFSYEQYF
. | TRBV5-1 | CASSPYKGTTSDGYTF
. | TRBV23-1 | CASTTGRIGDTQYF
TRBD1 | TRBV2 | CASSPNRDRANTEAFF
. | TRBV15 | CATSSRGRRTEAFF